The 3 T cell receptor beta chains below were found in one sample sequenced in a study of blood T cell repertoires in COVID-19. The protocol was immunoSEQ multiplex PCR, while the TCRdb copy is restricted to in-frame clones and leaves out a portion. The sample lists 35,000 to 40,000 clones; around 85% were seen once. The sample consisted of peripheral blood. The receptors originated from a man between 65 and 85 years old with acute or convalescent COVID-19.

The chain links TRBV25-1 to TRBJ1-6, with D perhaps TRBD1 (6 bases). Germline loops: CDR1 MGHDK, CDR2 SYGVNS. The ends were cut back, 3 bases at V and 9 bases at J, with 12 bases in the middle. This CDR3 is 14 amino acids long. This CDR3 is CASSDTGSSSPLHF. The DNA for the CDR3 is TGTGCCAGCAGTGATACAGGGTCCAGTTCACCCCTCCACTTT.

The count of this clone is one. The chain recombines TRBV4-3 with TRBJ2-2; TRBD1 might be the D (5 bases). V was cut by 3 bases and J by 7 bases, with 9 bases left in between. The V gene's germline CDR1 is LGHNA and CDR2 YSLEER. This CDR3 is built from 13 residues. The CDR3 reads CASSHLTVGELFF. DNA of the CDR3: TGCGCCAGCAGCCATCTGACAGTCGGGGAGCTGTTTTTT.

The chain uses TRBV2 and TRBJ2-1; 7 bases map to TRBD2. V shed 2 bases and J 4 bases; nucleotides not matched to a gene: 11. Germline CDR1 and CDR2: SNHLY and FYNNEI. The CDR3 runs to 17 residues. CDR3 in amino acids: CASSELTLAVDYNEQFF. CDR3 in DNA: TGTGCCAGCAGTGAATTGACTCTAGCGGTAGATTACAATGAGCAGTTCTTC.